The 18 T cell receptor beta chains listed next were all sequenced from one sample in a study of blood T cell repertoires in COVID-19. Data came from immunoSEQ multiplex PCR; TCRdb stores just in-frame clones and leaves some out. Among around 100,000 clones, around 80% were seen once, and the ten largest hold about a quarter. Sequencing was done on a sample of peripheral blood. The receptors shown here come from a human donor in a cohort sampled during active COVID-19.

This chain joins TRBV6-5 and TRBJ2-5; TRBD2 matches at 13 bases. Trimming cost V 8 bases and J 7 bases; bases outside gene matches: 10. The CDR3 contains 15 residues. Per germline, CDR1 MNHEY and CDR2 SVGAGI. CDR3 coding DNA: TGTGCCAGCCGATCTTGGACTAGCGGGAGTTTGACCCAGTACTTC. Translated, it gives CASRSWTSGSLTQYF.

The chain links TRBV7-2 to TRBJ2-3; D is possibly TRBD2 (6 bases). With 4 bases removed from V and 4 bases from J, the gap between germline ends came to 15 bases. The CDR3 sequence is 15 residues long. CDR1 is SGHTA and CDR2 is FQGNSA in the germline V gene. CDR3 residues: CASSSPGLLADTQYF. DNA of the CDR3: TGTGCCAGCAGCTCTCCGGGACTGCTCGCAGATACGCAGTATTTT.

This clone has a handful of counts. The chain joins TRBV18 to TRBJ2-7, with 9 positions matching TRBD1. The CDR3 totals 15 residues. Germline lookup yields CDR1 KGHSH and CDR2 LQKENI. With V trimmed by 4 bases and J by 3 bases, 7 bases remained unmatched. The CDR3, as DNA: TGTGCCAGCTCACAGCCGGGACAGGGAATCTACGAGCAGTACTTC. Residues: CASSQPGQGIYEQYF. The whole variable domain, remainder taken from reference TRBV18 and TRBJ2-7, is NAGVMQNPRHLVRRRGQEARLRCSPMKGHSHVYWYRQLPEEGLKFMVYLQKENIIDESGMPKERFSAEFPKEGPSILRIQQVVRGDSAAYFCASSQPGQGIYEQYFGPGTRLTVT.

The J gene is TRBJ2-1, the V gene TRBV12-5; 10 bases fit TRBD2. The CDR3 is 17 amino acids. Per the germline V gene, CDR1 is LGHNT and CDR2 is FRNRAP. Trimming removed 6 bases from V and 5 bases from J; junction bases left unmatched: 13. The CDR3 nucleotides read TGTGCTAGTGGCCCCCAGCGCGGGACTAGCGTTAACAATGAGCAGTTCTTC. Amino acid sequence: CASGPQRGTSVNNEQFF.

The V gene is TRBV7-2, the J gene TRBJ2-2; a possible D gene is TRBD1 (6 bases). Germline lookup yields CDR1 SGHTA and CDR2 FQGNSA. The V gene lost 1 base and the J gene lost 4 bases, with 13 bases spanning the gap. The CDR3 totals 16 residues. The CDR3 DNA sequence: TGTGCCAGCAGCTTAGGTGGTAGGGGGAGCACCGGGGAGCTGTTTTTT. Protein product: CASSLGGRGSTGELFF.

This clone was detected once. The CDR3: CASSILGQGRDQPQHF. The CDR3 region has the DNA TGTGCCAGTAGTATCCTCGGACAGGGTAGGGATCAGCCCCAGCATTTT. This chain joins TRBV19 and TRBJ1-5, with TRBD1 identical over 8 bases. The CDR3 is 16 amino acids. V trimming: 3 bases; J trimming: 5 bases; junction bases outside the gene matches: 9. Germline CDR1 and CDR2: LNHDA and SQIVND (reference sequence). The full variable domain, its missing parts supplied by reference TRBV19 and TRBJ1-5, is DGGITQSPKYLFRKEGQNVTLSCEQNLNHDAMYWYRQDPGQGLRLIYYSQIVNDFQKGDIAEGYSVSREKKESFPLTVTSAQKNPTAFYLCASSILGQGRDQPQHFGDGTRLSIL.

The CDR3 sequence is CASSSSLHYGYTF. In DNA, the CDR3 is TGTGCCAGCAGTTCCTCCCTCCACTATGGCTACACCTTC. The chain uses TRBV27 and TRBJ1-2; D gene ambiguous. Germline values: CDR1 MNHEY, CDR2 SMNVEV (reference sequence). Trimming took off 4 bases at V and 3 bases at J, with 9 bases between the two ends. CDR3 length equals 13 residues.

The J gene is TRBJ2-6, the V gene TRBV18; 10 positions agree with TRBD1. The CDR3 is 21 residues long. The J segment lost 0 bases and the V segment lost 1 base, leaving 12 bases of the junction unmatched. Germline V gives CDR1 KGHSH, CDR2 LQKENI. The CDR3 is CASSPLAVSGQGYSGANVLTF. Here the CDR3 DNA reads TGTGCCAGCTCACCACTGGCCGTTTCGGGACAGGGGTACTCTGGGGCCAACGTCCTGACTTTC.

V and J are TRBV7-3 and TRBJ2-3, with 8 bases lining up with TRBD1. V shed 5 bases, J shed 8 bases, and the junction held 9 bases outside the gene matches. CDR1 is SGHTA and CDR2 is FQGTGA in the germline V gene. The CDR3 sequence is 14 residues long. The CDR3 DNA is TGTGCCAGCAGCCCACAGGGGGTCGGGGGTACGCAGTATTTT. It translates to CASSPQGVGGTQYF.

The rearrangement links TRBV6-1 to TRBJ2-1; 12 nucleotides align to TRBD2. Germline values: CDR1 MNHNS, CDR2 SASEGT. The V and J ends lost 2 bases and 9 bases, in that order; junction bases with no gene match: 2. This CDR3 is 14 amino acids long. CDR3 nucleotide sequence: TGTGCCAGCAGTGAACTAGCGGGAGGGGGTGAGCAGTTCTTC. As protein: CASSELAGGGEQFF.

V is TRBV6-5 and J is TRBJ1-2; 8 nucleotides line up with TRBD1. This CDR3 contains 15 residues. Germline lookup yields CDR1 MNHEY and CDR2 SVGAGI. The V segment lost 2 bases and the J segment 5 bases; nucleotides outside the gene matches: 7. CDR3 DNA sequence: TGTGCCAGCAGTTACCAGGGGGCGAGGTCTTATGGCTACACCTTC. Translating it yields CASSYQGARSYGYTF.

This sequence joins TRBV7-9 and TRBJ1-1, with a possible D match to TRBD1 (6 bases). CDR1 and CDR2 from the germline V gene are SEHNR and FQNEAQ (reference sequence). Trimming left V 7 bases short and J 3 bases short, with 21 bases between. The CDR3 is made up of 16 amino acids. The CDR3 loop reads CASNAPGGEGHTEAFF. The CDR3, as DNA: TGTGCCAGCAACGCCCCGGGGGGCGAGGGACACACTGAAGCTTTCTTT. The whole variable domain, remainder taken from reference TRBV7-9 and TRBJ1-1, is DTGVSQNPRHKITKRGQNVTFRCDPISEHNRLYWYRQTLGQGPEFLTYFQNEAQLEKSRLLSDRFSAERPKGSFSTLEIQRTEQGDSAMYLCASNAPGGEGHTEAFFGQGTRLTVV.

J is TRBJ2-7 and V is TRBV2; 8 positions agree with TRBD1. V lost 7 bases and J lost 4; bases outside the gene matches: 9. The CDR3 totals 14 residues. Germline CDR1 reads SNHLY; CDR2 reads FYNNEI. The CDR3 nucleotides read TGTGCCAGCAATCGTATGACAGGGGTATACGAGCAGTACTTC. As protein: CASNRMTGVYEQYF. Using reference TRBV2 and TRBJ2-7 for the parts outside the CDR3, the full variable domain is EPEVTQTPSHQVTQMGQEVILRCVPISNHLYFYWYRQILGQKVEFLVSFYNNEISEKSEIFDDQFSVERPDGSNFTLKIRSTKLEDSAMYFCASNRMTGVYEQYFGPGTRLTVT.

The chain joins TRBV6-5 to TRBJ2-7; 7 bases match TRBD1. The CDR3 is 15 residues long. V shed 7 bases, J shed 1 base, and the junction held 10 bases outside the gene matches. Per germline, CDR1 MNHEY and CDR2 SVGAGI. The CDR3 protein is CASKRDREKSYEQYF. CDR3 nucleotide sequence: TGTGCCAGCAAGCGAGACAGGGAAAAATCCTACGAGCAGTACTTC.

This clone was picked up one time. The chain is built from TRBV18 and TRBJ2-1; the match to TRBD2 covers 8 bases. V lost 0 bases to trimming and J lost 5 bases; unmatched junction nucleotides: 12. This CDR3 spans 18 amino acids. CDR1 KGHSH and CDR2 LQKENI come from the germline V gene. The CDR3 is CASSPPGLAGPRDNEQFF. CDR3 DNA sequence: TGTGCCAGCTCACCACCGGGATTAGCGGGGCCCCGGGACAATGAGCAGTTCTTC.

V is TRBV4-3 and J is TRBJ1-2, with TRBD1 matching over 7 bases. V lost 3 bases to trimming and J lost 7 bases; unmatched junction nucleotides: 5. The CDR3 totals 13 residues. Germline V CDR1 and CDR2: LGHNA, YSLEER. CDR3 coding DNA: TGCGCCAGCAGCCATCGTGACAGGGTTGGCTACACCTTC. Translating it yields CASSHRDRVGYTF.

The CDR3: CASSTMPAGEQFF. The CDR3 DNA reads as TGTGCCAGCAGCACAATGCCGGCCGGGGAGCAGTTCTTC. The chain has TRBV12-3 or TRBV12-4 and TRBJ2-1; no clear D gene. V shed 6 bases and J shed 10 bases, with 16 bases lying between them. This CDR3 is built from 13 residues.

The chain links TRBV6-5 to TRBJ2-5; D is undetermined. The V end lost 2 bases, the J end lost 5 bases, and 12 bases lay between the germline ends. This CDR3 has 14 residues. CDR1 is MNHEY, CDR2 SVGAGI, per germline. DNA for the CDR3: TGTGCCAGCAGTTACGTCTGGGCTGAGGAGACCCAGTACTTC. Its translation is CASSYVWAEETQYF.